This T cell receptor beta chain was obtained from a study of blood T cell repertoires in COVID-19. Study-level background: Researchers got acute and convalescent COVID-19 samples from the United States, Italy and Spain. Sources were T cells, B-cell-depleted T cells, or PBMCs; the material itself was cDNA or gDNA.

Individuals drawn from 24 US areas were roughly 18 to 95 years old. The authors' processing: Amplified reference gene primers provided the basis for estimating nucleated cell counts. Here immunoSEQ multiplex PCR was the method, and the copy in TCRdb shows in-frame clones only, minus some. V and J calls plus clone size are reproduced from that table; the DNA served to infer D and trimming. Of 140,000 to 150,000 clones in the sample, roughly 90% were seen once. V lost 3 bases to trimming and J lost 8 bases, with 10 bases between them. CDR1 GTSNPN and CDR2 SVGIG come from the germline V gene (reference sequence). This CDR3 region has 12 residues.

The TCR was taken from a woman under 40 with acute COVID-19. V and J are TRBV30 and TRBJ1-4, with unresolved D. Sequencing was done on a sample of PBMCs or T cells enriched from blood (not recorded which). In nucleotides, the CDR3 is TGTGCCTGGAGGCCACTCTGGGAAAAACTGTTTTTT. Encoded protein: CAWRPLWEKLFF. The complete variable domain, with remaining parts taken from reference TRBV30 and TRBJ1-4, reads SQTIHQWPATLVQPVGSPLSLECTVEGTSNPNLYWYRQAAGRGLQLLFYSVGIGQISSEVPQNLSASRPQDRQFILSSKKLLLSDSGFYLCAWRPLWEKLFFGSGTQLSVL.